This T cell receptor beta chain was found in a study of T cell repertoires in cytomegalovirus infection. Study background: Both CMV infection and a matching HLA type were indicated by public TCR beta signatures. Study-wide results and limits: Predominance within the ex vivo response was attributable to HLA-C-restricted CMV-specific TCR beta clonotypes.

Concerning this clonotype: Its antigen remains unidentified.

One entry per CDR3 protein results from TCRdb running MiXCR on the reads. The table lists about 830,000 distinct CDR3 sequences, approximately 32% of them singletons. This receptor was identified in a human donor in good health (CMV status not recorded). Some clones in this sample may be carry-over from other donors' samples. Sequencing used cultured CD8+ T cells from PBMCs, obtained from culture after CMV antigen stimulation.

The CDR3 loop is CASRHPGSNTEAFF. Written as DNA, the CDR3 is TGTGCCAGCAGACATCCGGGATCGAACACTGAAGCTTTCTTT. The chain recombines TRBV27 with TRBJ1-1; D unclear. CDR1 MNHEY and CDR2 SMNVEV come from the germline V gene (reference sequence). The CDR3 is 14 amino acids. Trimming removed 6 bases at V and 1 base at J, with 12 bases between.